This entry lists 13 T cell receptor beta chains sequenced from one sample in a study of blood T cell repertoires in COVID-19 (TCRdb year 2020). The method was the immunoSEQ multiplex PCR assay. The table comes from immuneACCESS by way of TCRdb, which keeps in-frame sequences with V and J called. Part of the clones is missing from these tables; in studies checked, under half for an unresolved V gene and the rest for unknown reasons. The sample has tens of thousands of clones on record, approximately 91% of them singletons. The ten top clones hold about 9.3% of the sample. The sequenced material came from peripheral blood. These receptors were taken from a man aged 60 to 69 with active COVID-19.

The sample holds one count of this clone. V and J are TRBV6-2 or TRBV6-3 and TRBJ2-7, with a tentative D call TRBD2 (6 bases). The V gene's germline CDR1 is MNHEY and CDR2 SVGEGT. V lost 0 bases and J 2 bases, leaving 11 bases between the germline ends. This CDR3 region has 15 residues. Here the CDR3 reads CASSYSLARTYEQYF. In DNA form, the CDR3 reads TGTGCCAGCAGTTACTCGCTAGCGAGGACCTACGAGCAGTACTTC.

The chain is built from TRBV27 and TRBJ1-2, with D possibly TRBD1 on 5 matching bases. This CDR3 has 16 amino acids. V shed 6 bases and J shed 2 bases, with 19 bases lying between them. In germline, CDR1 is MNHEY, CDR2 SMNVEV (reference sequence). The chain's CDR3 is CASSRVRAGRNYGYTF. The CDR3 region has the DNA TGTGCCAGCAGCAGGGTACGGGCAGGGCGCAACTATGGCTACACCTTC.

The chain recombines TRBV2 with TRBJ2-7, with TRBD2 matching over 9 bases. CDR1 is SNHLY, CDR2 FYNNEI, per germline. This CDR3 has 14 amino acids. Trimming cost V 5 bases and J 2 bases; bases outside gene matches: 4. CDR3 loop: CASSLSGSPYEQYF. As DNA, the CDR3 is TGTGCCAGCAGTCTTAGCGGGAGCCCCTACGAGCAGTACTTC.

This chain connects TRBV5-5 to TRBJ2-7, with 8 bases matching TRBD1. J lost 5 bases, V lost 4 bases, and 8 bases had no gene match. CDR1 and CDR2 from the germline V gene are SGHKS and YYEKEE (reference sequence). CDR3 length equals 14 residues. The chain's CDR3 is CASSPLGQGHEQYF. The CDR3 DNA reads as TGTGCCAGCAGCCCACTCGGACAGGGCCACGAGCAGTACTTC.

V and J are TRBV4-1 and TRBJ1-4; no reliable D call. CDR1 and CDR2 (germline): MGHRA, YSYEKL. The CDR3 covers 14 residues. The ends were cut back, 5 bases at V and 7 bases at J, with 14 bases in the middle. The CDR3 here is CASSDPSLGEKLFF. As DNA, the CDR3 is TGCGCCAGCAGCGACCCTAGTCTGGGTGAAAAACTGTTTTTT.

This chain uses TRBV3-1 (or the pseudogene TRBV3-2) with TRBJ1-2; no clear D. There are 14 residues in the CDR3. Germline assignment: CDR1 LGHDT and CDR2 YNNKEL (reference sequence). Trimming stripped 0 bases from V and 5 bases from J, with 10 bases between. The CDR3 sequence is CASSQERVGYGYTF. CDR3 coding DNA: TGTGCCAGCAGCCAAGAGCGGGTTGGGTATGGCTACACCTTC.

This clone is a singleton in its sample. This chain joins TRBV5-1 and TRBJ1-5, with TRBD1 as a possible D gene (5 bases). Trimming pared 0 bases from V and 3 bases from J, leaving 10 bases between. Germline V CDR1 and CDR2: SGHRS, YFSETQ. The CDR3 is 15 amino acids. CDR3 sequence reads: CASSLEGDFNQPQHF. The CDR3 DNA sequence: TGCGCCAGCAGCTTGGAAGGGGACTTCAATCAGCCCCAGCATTTT. Together with reference TRBV5-1 and TRBJ1-5, the CDR3 gives the full variable domain: KAGVTQTPRYLIKTRGQQVTLSCSPISGHRSVSWYQQTPGQGLQFLFEYFSETQRNKGNFPGRFSGRQFSNSRSEMNVSTLELGDSALYLCASSLEGDFNQPQHFGDGTRLSIL.

The chain joins TRBV5-1 to TRBJ2-7; TRBD2 matches at 8 bases. CDR3 length equals 14 residues. CDR1 and CDR2 from the germline V gene are SGHRS and YFSETQ. V shed 2 bases, J shed 9 bases, and the junction held 10 bases outside the gene matches. The CDR3 DNA sequence: TGCGCCAGCAGCTTTGCAGCGGGAGTTAATGTGCAGTACTTC. Amino acids: CASSFAAGVNVQYF.

The J gene is TRBJ1-1, the V gene TRBV18; no clear D gene. Trimming pared 1 base from V and 3 bases from J, leaving 12 bases between. The CDR3 runs 15 residues. CDR1 KGHSH and CDR2 LQKENI come from the germline V gene. CDR3 nucleotide sequence: TGTGCCAGCTCACCACTCGGAGGGCGGGACACTGAAGCTTTCTTT. It specifies CASSPLGGRDTEAFF. Supplemented by reference TRBV18 and TRBJ1-1, the full variable domain reads NAGVMQNPRHLVRRRGQEARLRCSPMKGHSHVYWYRQLPEEGLKFMVYLQKENIIDESGMPKERFSAEFPKEGPSILRIQQVVRGDSAAYFCASSPLGGRDTEAFFGQGTRLTVV.

This clone was counted once. The chain couples TRBV29-1 to TRBJ2-7, with TRBD2 matching 11 bases. V was clipped by 5 bases and J by 3 bases; unmatched bases: 3. Germline CDR1 reads SQVTM; CDR2 reads ANQGSEA. CDR3 length equals 13 residues. The CDR3, as DNA: TGCAGCGTTTCGCTAGCGGGAGGCTACGAGCAGTACTTC. It specifies CSVSLAGGYEQYF.

In nucleotides, the CDR3 is TGCGCCAGCAGCCAACAAGAGACCCAGTACTTC. Residues: CASSQQETQYF. The V and J genes are TRBV5-1 and TRBJ2-5; D remains ambiguous. Trimming took 4 bases from V and 2 from J, leaving 3 bases between them. The germline CDR1 and CDR2 sequences are SGHRS and YFSETQ. CDR3 length: 11 amino acids.

J is TRBJ2-3 and V is TRBV5-1; TRBD2 matches at 13 bases. With V trimmed by 5 bases and J by 2 bases, 5 bases remained unmatched. This CDR3 is 16 amino acids long. CDR1 is SGHRS, CDR2 YFSETQ, per germline. This CDR3 is CASRTGTSGATDTQYF. The CDR3 nucleotides read TGCGCCAGCAGAACCGGGACTAGCGGGGCCACAGATACGCAGTATTTT.

The V gene is TRBV2, the J gene TRBJ2-7; tentative D call: TRBD2 (5 bases). The CDR3 is made up of 13 amino acids. Germline loops: CDR1 SNHLY, CDR2 FYNNEI. Trimming cost V 6 bases and J 8 bases, with 17 bases left between them. CDR3 nucleotide sequence: TGTGCCAGCAGACCCCCCCGCCCGGGGAAGCAGTACTTC. It yields the protein CASRPPRPGKQYF.